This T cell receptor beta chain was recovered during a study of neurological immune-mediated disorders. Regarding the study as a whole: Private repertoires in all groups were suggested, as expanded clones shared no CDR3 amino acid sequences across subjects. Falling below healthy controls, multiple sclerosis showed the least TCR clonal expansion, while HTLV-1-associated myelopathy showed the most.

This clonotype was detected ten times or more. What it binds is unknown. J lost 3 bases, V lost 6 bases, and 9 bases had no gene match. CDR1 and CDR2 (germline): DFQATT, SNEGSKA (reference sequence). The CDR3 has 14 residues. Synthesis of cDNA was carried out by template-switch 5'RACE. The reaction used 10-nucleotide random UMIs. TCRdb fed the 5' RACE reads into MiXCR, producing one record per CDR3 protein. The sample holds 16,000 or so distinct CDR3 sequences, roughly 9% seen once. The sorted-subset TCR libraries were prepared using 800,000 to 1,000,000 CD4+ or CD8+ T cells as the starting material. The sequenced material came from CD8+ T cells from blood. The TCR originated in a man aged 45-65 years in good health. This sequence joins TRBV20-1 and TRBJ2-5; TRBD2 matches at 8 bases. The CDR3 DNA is TGCAGTGCCACACTGACGGGAGGGGAAGAGACCCAGTACTTC. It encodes CSATLTGGEETQYF.